The clone carrying this TCR beta chain was seen a few times. Its antigen is not identified. The record originates from a study of T cell repertoires in cytomegalovirus infection. In the study overall: Recently identified HLA-C-restricted CMV epitopes and well-studied HLA-B-restricted CMV epitopes were used by the study. The public TCR beta signatures pointed to both CMV infection and matching HLA type. The study, taken as a whole, reports: Ex vivo, HLA-C-restricted CMV-specific TCR beta clonotypes prevailed over the rest of the response. Cumulative frequency (of public TCR beta family members) identified carriers of CMV plus the relevant HLA.

TCRdb called the reads again in MiXCR, with one record for every CDR3 protein. The table has 300,000 to 400,000 distinct CDR3 sequences, approximately 25% seen once; the top ten hold 10% to 15%. V lost 2 bases and J lost 4, with 6 bases in between. The CDR3 loop spans 14 amino acids. The sequencing here drew on cultured PBMCs, taken from culture after CMV antigen stimulation. This sequence was found in a human donor in good health (CMV status not recorded). Some clones in this sample may be carry-over from other donors' samples. This rearrangement joins TRBV12-3 or TRBV12-4 to TRBJ1-6, with unresolved D. The CDR3 region is CASSLWEYNSPLHF. The CDR3 DNA sequence: TGTGCCAGCAGTTTATGGGAATATAATTCACCCCTCCACTTT.